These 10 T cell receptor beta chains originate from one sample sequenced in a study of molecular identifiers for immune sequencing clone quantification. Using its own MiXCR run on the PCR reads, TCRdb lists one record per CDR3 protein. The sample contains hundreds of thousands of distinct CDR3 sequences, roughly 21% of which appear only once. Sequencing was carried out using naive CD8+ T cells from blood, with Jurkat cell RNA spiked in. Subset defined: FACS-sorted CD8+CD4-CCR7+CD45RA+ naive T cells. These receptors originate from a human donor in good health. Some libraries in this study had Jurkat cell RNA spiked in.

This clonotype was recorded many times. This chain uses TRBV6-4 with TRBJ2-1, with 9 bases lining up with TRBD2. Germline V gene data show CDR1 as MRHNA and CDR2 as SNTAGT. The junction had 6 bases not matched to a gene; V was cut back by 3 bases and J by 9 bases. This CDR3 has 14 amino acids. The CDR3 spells CASSELAGVREQFF. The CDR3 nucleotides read TGTGCCAGCAGTGAGTTAGCGGGAGTACGTGAGCAGTTCTTC.

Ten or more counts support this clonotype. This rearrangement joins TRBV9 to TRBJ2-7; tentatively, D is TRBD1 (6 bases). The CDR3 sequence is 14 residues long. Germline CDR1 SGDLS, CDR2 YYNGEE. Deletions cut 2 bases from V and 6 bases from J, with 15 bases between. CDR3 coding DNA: TGTGCCAGCAGCGTGGGGCCAGGGGTCGGCGAGCAGTACTTC. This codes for CASSVGPGVGEQYF.

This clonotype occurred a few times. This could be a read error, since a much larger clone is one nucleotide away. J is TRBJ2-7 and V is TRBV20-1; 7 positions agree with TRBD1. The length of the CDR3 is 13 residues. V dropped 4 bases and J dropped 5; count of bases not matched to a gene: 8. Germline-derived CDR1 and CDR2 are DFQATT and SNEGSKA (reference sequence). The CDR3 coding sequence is TGCAGTGCTACCGGGACAGTGACCCACGAGCAGTACTTC. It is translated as CSATGTVTHEQYF.

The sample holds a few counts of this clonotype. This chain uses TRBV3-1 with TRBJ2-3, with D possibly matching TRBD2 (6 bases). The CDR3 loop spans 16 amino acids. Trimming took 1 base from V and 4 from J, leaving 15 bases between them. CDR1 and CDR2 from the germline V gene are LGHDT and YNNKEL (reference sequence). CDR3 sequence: CASSQGTGLASDTQYF. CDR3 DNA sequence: TGTGCCAGCAGCCAAGGAACAGGTCTAGCGTCAGATACGCAGTATTTT.

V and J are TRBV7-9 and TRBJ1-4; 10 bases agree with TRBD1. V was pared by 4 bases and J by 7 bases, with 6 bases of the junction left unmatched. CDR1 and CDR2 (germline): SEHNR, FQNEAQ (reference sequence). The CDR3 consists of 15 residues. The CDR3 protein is CASSYWTGGGEKLFF. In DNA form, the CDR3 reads TGTGCCAGCAGCTACTGGACAGGGGGTGGTGAAAAACTGTTTTTT.

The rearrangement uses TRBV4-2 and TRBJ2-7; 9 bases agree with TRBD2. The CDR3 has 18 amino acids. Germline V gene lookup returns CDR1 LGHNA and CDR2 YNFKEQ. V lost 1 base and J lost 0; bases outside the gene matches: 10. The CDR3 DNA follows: TGTGCCAGCAGCCAAGCTATCACTAGCGGGTCCCTCTCCTACGAGCAGTACTTC. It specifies CASSQAITSGSLSYEQYF.

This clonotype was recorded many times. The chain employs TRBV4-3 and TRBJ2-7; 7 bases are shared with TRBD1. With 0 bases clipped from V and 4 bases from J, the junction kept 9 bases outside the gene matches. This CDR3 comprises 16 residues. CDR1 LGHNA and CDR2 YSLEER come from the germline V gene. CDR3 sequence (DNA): TGCGCCAGCAGCCAAGATTCAACAGGGGACGGGTACGAGCAGTACTTC. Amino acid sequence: CASSQDSTGDGYEQYF.

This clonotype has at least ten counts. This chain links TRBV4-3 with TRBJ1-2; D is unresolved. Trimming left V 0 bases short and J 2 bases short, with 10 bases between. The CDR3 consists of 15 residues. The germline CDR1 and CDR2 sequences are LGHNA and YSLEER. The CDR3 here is CASSQDRADNYGYTF. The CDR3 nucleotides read TGCGCCAGCAGCCAAGATCGGGCAGACAACTATGGCTACACCTTC.

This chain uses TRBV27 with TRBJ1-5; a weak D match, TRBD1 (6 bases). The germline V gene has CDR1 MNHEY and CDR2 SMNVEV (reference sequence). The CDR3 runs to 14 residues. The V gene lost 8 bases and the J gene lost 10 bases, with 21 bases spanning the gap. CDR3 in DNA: TGTGCCAGCGGACTGGGACGCCAAGGGGGACCCCAGCATTTT. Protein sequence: CASGLGRQGGPQHF.

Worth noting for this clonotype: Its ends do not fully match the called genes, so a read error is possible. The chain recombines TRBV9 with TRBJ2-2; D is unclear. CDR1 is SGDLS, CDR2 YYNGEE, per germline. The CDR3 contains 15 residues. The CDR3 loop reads CASGVEASWSGELFF. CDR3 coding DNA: TGTGCCAGCGGCGTAGAGGCTAGTTGGTCCGGGGAGCTGTTTTTT.